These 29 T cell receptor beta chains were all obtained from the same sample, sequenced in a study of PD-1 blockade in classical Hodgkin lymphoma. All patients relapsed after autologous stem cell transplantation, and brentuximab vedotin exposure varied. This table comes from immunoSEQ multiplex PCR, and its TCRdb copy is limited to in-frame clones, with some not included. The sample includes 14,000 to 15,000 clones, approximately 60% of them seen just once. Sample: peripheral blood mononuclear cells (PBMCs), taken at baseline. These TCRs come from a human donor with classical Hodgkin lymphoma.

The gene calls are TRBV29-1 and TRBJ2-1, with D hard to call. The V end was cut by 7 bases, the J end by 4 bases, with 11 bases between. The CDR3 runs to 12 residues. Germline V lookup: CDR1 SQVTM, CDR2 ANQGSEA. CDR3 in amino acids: CSDRTDYNEQFF. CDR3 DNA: TGCAGCGACAGAACAGATTACAATGAGCAGTTCTTC.

CDR3 bases: TGCGCCAGCAAGGGGGGCAGCTCTGGAAACACCATATATTTT. Its protein product is CASKGGSSGNTIYF. The chain has TRBV5-1 and TRBJ1-3; tentatively, D is TRBD1 (6 bases). The V gene's germline CDR1 is SGHRS and CDR2 YFSETQ. This CDR3 spans 14 amino acids. The germline V and J ends were trimmed by 6 bases and 0 bases, with 10 bases remaining between them. Using reference TRBV5-1 and TRBJ1-3 for the parts outside the CDR3, the full variable domain is KAGVTQTPRYLIKTRGQQVTLSCSPISGHRSVSWYQQTPGQGLQFLFEYFSETQRNKGNFPGRFSGRQFSNSRSEMNVSTLELGDSALYLCASKGGSSGNTIYFGEGSWLTVV.

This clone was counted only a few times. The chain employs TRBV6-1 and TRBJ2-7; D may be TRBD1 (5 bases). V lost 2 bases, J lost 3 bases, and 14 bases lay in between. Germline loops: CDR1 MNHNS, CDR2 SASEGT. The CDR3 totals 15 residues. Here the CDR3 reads CASSEIWQGNYEQYF. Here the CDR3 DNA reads TGTGCCAGCAGTGAAATCTGGCAGGGTAACTACGAGCAGTACTTC.

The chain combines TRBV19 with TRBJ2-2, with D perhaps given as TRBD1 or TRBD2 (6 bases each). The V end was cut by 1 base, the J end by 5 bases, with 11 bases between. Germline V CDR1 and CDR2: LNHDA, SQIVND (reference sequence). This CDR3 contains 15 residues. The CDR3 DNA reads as TGTGCCAGTAGTATAGCGGGGGCGGAGACCGGGGAGCTGTTTTTT. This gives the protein CASSIAGAETGELFF.

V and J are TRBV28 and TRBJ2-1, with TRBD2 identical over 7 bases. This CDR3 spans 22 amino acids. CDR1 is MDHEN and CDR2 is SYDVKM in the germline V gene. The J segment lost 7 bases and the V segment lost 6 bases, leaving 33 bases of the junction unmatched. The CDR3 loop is CASSWVRASGIDDLELVNEQFF. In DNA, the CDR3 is TGTGCCAGCAGCTGGGTAAGGGCTAGCGGCATTGACGACCTCGAATTAGTTAATGAGCAGTTCTTC. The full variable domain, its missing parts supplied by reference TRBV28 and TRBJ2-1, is DVKVTQSSRYLVKRTGEKVFLECVQDMDHENMFWYRQDPGLGLRLIYFSYDVKMKEKGDIPEGYSVSREKKERFSLILESASTNQTSMYLCASSWVRASGIDDLELVNEQFFGPGTRLTVL.

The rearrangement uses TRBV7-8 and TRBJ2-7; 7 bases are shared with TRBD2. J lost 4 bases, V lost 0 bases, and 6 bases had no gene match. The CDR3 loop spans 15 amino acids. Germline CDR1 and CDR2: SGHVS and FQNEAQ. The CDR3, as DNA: TGTGCCAGCAGCTTAGCGGCGGGAGTTTGGTACGAGCAGTACTTC. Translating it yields CASSLAAGVWYEQYF.

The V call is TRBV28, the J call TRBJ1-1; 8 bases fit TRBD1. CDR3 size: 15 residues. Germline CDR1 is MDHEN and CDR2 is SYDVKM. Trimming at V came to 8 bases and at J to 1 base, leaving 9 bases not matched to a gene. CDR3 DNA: TGTGCCAGCTACAGGGGGGAGGGGGCGAACACTGAAGCTTTCTTT. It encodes CASYRGEGANTEAFF.

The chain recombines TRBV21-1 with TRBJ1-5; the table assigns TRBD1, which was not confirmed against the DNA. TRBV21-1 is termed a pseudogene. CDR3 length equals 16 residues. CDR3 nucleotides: TGTGCCATGATAGGAGGGGGCATGTGGAGCAATCAGCCCCAGCATTTT. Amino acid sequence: CAMIGGGMWSNQPQHF.

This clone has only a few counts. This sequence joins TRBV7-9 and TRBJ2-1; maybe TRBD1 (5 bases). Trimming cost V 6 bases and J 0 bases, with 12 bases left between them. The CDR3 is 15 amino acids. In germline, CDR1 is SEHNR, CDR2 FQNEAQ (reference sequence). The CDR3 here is CASSFRASSYNEQFF. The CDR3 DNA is TGTGCCAGCAGTTTCAGGGCTAGCTCCTACAATGAGCAGTTCTTC.

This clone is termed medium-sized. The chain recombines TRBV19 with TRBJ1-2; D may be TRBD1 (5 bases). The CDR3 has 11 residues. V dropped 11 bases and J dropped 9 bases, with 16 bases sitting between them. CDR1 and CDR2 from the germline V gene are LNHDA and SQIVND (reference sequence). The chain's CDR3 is CAVGGGVSYTF. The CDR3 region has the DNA TGTGCCGTCGGGGGAGGGGTTAGCTACACCTTC.

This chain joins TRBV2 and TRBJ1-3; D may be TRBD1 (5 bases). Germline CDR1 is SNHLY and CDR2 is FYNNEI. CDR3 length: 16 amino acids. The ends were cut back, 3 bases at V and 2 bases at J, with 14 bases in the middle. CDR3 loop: CASSDGGGIAGNTIYF. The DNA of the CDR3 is TGTGCCAGCAGTGACGGGGGGGGAATCGCTGGAAACACCATATATTTT.

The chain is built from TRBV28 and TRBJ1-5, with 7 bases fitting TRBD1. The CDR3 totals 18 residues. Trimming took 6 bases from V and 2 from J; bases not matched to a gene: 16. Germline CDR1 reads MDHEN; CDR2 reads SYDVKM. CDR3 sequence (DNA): TGTGCCAGCAGCAAGGACAGGCTCTTTGAGGGGGGCAATCAGCCCCAGCATTTT. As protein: CASSKDRLFEGGNQPQHF.

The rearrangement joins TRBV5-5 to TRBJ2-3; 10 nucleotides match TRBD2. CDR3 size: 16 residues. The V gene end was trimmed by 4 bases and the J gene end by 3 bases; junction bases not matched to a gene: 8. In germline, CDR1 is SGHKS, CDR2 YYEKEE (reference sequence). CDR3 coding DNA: TGTGCCAGCAGCAATATAGCGGGAGGCAATACAGATACGCAGTATTTT. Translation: CASSNIAGGNTDTQYF.

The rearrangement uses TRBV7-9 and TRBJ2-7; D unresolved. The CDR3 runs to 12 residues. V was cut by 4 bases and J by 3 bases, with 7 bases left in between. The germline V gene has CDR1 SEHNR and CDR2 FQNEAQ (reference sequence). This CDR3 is CASSSVNYEQYF. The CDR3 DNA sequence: TGTGCCAGCAGCTCCGTCAACTACGAGCAGTACTTC.

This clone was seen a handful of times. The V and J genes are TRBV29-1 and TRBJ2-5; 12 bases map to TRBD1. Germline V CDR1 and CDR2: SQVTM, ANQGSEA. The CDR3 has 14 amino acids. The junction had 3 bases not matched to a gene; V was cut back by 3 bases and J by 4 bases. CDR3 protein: CSVEGTGGRETQYF. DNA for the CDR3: TGCAGCGTTGAGGGGACAGGGGGCAGAGAGACCCAGTACTTC.

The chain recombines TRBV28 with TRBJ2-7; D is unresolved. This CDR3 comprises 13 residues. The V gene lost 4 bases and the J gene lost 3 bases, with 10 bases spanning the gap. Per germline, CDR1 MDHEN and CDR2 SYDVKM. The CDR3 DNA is TGTGCCAGCAGTTCCCAACAGCACTACGAGCAGTACTTC. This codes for CASSSQQHYEQYF.

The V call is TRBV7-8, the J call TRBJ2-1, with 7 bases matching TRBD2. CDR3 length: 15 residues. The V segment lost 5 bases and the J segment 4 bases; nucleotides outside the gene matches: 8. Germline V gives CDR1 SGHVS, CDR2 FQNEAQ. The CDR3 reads CASSRGSGEYNEQFF. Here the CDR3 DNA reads TGTGCCAGCAGCCGCGGGAGTGGCGAGTACAATGAGCAGTTCTTC.

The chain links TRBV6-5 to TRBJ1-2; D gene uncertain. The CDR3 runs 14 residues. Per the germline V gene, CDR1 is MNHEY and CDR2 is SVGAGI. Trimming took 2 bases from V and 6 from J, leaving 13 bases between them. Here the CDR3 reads CASSYHDQSHGYTF. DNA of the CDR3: TGTGCCAGCAGTTACCATGATCAGTCTCATGGCTACACCTTC.

The CDR3 here is CASSLGRYEQYF. CDR3 in DNA: TGTGCCAGCAGCTTGGGTCGCTACGAGCAGTACTTC. V gene TRBV11-2 combines with J gene TRBJ2-7; D unresolved. The V gene's germline CDR1 is SGHAT and CDR2 FQNNGV. The CDR3 runs to 12 residues. Deletions cut 3 bases from V and 3 bases from J, with 6 bases between.

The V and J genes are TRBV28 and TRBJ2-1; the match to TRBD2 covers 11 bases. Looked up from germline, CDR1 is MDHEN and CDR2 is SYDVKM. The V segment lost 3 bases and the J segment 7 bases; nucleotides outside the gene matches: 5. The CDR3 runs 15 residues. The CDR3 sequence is CASSFSLAGGNEQFF. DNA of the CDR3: TGTGCCAGCAGTTTCTCGCTAGCGGGAGGAAATGAGCAGTTCTTC. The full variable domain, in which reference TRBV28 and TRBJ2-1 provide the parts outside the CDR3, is DVKVTQSSRYLVKRTGEKVFLECVQDMDHENMFWYRQDPGLGLRLIYFSYDVKMKEKGDIPEGYSVSREKKERFSLILESASTNQTSMYLCASSFSLAGGNEQFFGPGTRLTVL.

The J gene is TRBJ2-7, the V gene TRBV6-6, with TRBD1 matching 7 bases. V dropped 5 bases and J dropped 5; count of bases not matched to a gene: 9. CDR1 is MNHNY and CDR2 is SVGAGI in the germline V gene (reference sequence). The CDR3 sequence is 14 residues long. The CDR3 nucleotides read TGTGCCAGCAGTCCCGGACAGGTTTCTGACGAGCAGTACTTC. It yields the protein CASSPGQVSDEQYF.

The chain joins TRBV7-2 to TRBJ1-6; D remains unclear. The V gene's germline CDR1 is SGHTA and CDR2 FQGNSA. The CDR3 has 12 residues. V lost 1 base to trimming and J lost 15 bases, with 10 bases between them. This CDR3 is CASSLVLVDLHF. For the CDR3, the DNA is TGTGCCAGCAGCTTAGTTTTAGTGGACCTCCACTTT. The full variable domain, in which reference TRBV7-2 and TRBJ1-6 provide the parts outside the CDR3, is GAGVSQSPSNKVTEKGKDVELRCDPISGHTALYWYRQSLGQGLEFLIYFQGNSAPDKSGLPSDRFSAERTGGSVSTLTIQRTQQEDSAVYLCASSLVLVDLHFGNGTRLTVT.

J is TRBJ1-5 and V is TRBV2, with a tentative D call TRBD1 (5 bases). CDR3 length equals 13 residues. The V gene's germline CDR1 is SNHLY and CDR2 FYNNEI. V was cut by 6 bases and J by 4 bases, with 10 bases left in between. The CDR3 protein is CASSDRPNQPQHF. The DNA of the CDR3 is TGTGCCAGCAGCGACAGACCAAATCAGCCCCAGCATTTT. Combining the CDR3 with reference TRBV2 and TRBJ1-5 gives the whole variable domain EPEVTQTPSHQVTQMGQEVILRCVPISNHLYFYWYRQILGQKVEFLVSFYNNEISEKSEIFDDQFSVERPDGSNFTLKIRSTKLEDSAMYFCASSDRPNQPQHFGDGTRLSIL.

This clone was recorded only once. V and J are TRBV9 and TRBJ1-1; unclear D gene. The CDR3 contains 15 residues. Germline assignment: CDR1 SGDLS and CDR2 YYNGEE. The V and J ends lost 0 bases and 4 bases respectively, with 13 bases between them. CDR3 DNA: TGTGCCAGCAGCGTAGCTGGGTTTGGTGGCACTGAAGCTTTCTTT. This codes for CASSVAGFGGTEAFF.

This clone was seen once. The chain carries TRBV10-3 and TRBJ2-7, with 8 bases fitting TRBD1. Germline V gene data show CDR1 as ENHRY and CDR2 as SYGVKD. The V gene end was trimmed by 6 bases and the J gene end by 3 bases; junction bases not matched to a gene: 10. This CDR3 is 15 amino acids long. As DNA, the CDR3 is TGTGCCATCAGCGCGACAGGGGTCATGGTCTACGAGCAGTACTTC. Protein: CAISATGVMVYEQYF.

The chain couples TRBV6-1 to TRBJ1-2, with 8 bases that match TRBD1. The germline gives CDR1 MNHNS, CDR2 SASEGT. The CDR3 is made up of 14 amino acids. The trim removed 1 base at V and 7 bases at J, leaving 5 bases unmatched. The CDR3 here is CASSEGPGGTGYTF. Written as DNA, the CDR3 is TGTGCCAGCAGTGAAGGACCAGGGGGCACTGGCTACACCTTC.

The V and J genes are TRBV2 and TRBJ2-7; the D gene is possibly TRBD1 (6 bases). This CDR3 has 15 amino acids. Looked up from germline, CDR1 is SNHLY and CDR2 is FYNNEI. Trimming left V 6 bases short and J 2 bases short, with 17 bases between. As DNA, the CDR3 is TGTGCCAGCAGGGTAGACAGGACACCTACCTACGAGCAGTACTTC. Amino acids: CASRVDRTPTYEQYF.

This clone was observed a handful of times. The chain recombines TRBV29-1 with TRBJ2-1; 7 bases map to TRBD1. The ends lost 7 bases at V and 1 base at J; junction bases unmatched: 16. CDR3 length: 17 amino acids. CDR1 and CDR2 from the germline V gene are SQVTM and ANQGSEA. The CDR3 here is CSAPRGKLLDSYNEQFF. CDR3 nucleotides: TGCAGCGCCCCCAGGGGGAAACTACTAGATTCCTACAATGAGCAGTTCTTC.

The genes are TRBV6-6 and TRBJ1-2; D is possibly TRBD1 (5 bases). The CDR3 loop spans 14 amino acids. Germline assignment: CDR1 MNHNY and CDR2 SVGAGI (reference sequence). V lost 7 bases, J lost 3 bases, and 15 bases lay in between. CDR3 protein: CASTNSATDYGYTF. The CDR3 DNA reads TGTGCCAGCACCAACTCGGCGACAGACTATGGCTACACCTTC.